This TCR beta chain was profiled in a study of cytomegalovirus exposure and HLA in healthy donors. Germline loops: CDR1 SGDLS, CDR2 YYNGEE. V was clipped by 3 bases and J by 5 bases, with 15 bases between them. This CDR3 region has 14 residues. It was with 60 Vbeta and 13 Jbeta primers that the PCR ran. This table comes from immunoSEQ multiplex PCR, and its TCRdb copy is limited to in-frame clones, with some not included. Here the sample spans 150,000 or so clones, roughly 77% being singletons. Study-wide points: In an earlier analysis, most TCR beta V segments were productive about 87% or about 30% of the time.

As regards this clone: The antigen is unknown.

This clonotype was sampled from a man in his fifties or sixties in good health and CMV-seropositive. V gene TRBV9 combines with J gene TRBJ2-7; possibly TRBD1 for D (5 bases). Sequenced material: PBMCs. This CDR3 is CASSDLRVSHEQYF. For the CDR3, the DNA is TGTGCCAGCAGCGATCTCAGGGTGAGCCACGAGCAGTACTTC.